The subject of this entry is one TCR beta chain. Authors' methods: Cell counts per sample came from amplifying reference gene primers. The method was immunoSEQ multiplex PCR; TCRdb's version includes in-frame clones alone and lacks a portion of them. V and J calls and clone size come straight from that table; D and trimming were deduced from the DNA. The sample contains under 150,000 clones, about three quarters of which appear only once. V was clipped by 1 base and J by 3 bases; unmatched bases: 2. Germline CDR1 reads LGHNA; CDR2 reads YNFKEQ. The CDR3 has 15 amino acids. The sample is drawn from a study of blood T cell repertoires in COVID-19. Participant reports of clinical history set cohort assignment.

The chain links TRBV4-2 to TRBJ2-1, with TRBD2 matching over 8 bases. This TCR derives from a woman aged 45-59 years who had recovered from COVID-19. The sequenced sample consisted of PBMCs or T cells enriched from blood (not recorded which). CDR3 in DNA: TGTGCCAGCAGCCAAGCAGCGGGGGTCTACAATGAGCAGTTCTTC. Translation gives CASSQAAGVYNEQFF.